This T cell receptor beta chain came from a study of shared clonotypes between healthy human individuals. Background on the study: Plates per donor: three CD4 naive, three CD4 memory, two CD8 naive, one CD8 memory.

Germline V gene data show CDR1 as MRHNA and CDR2 as SNTAGT. This CDR3 has 14 amino acids. The V end was cut by 6 bases, the J end by 2 bases, with 14 bases between. A word on this clone: What it binds is not known.

Profiled with immunoSEQ multiplex PCR; TCRdb holds only in-frame clones, not every one. This sample has roughly 2.5 million clones; approximately 90% occur once, and the top ten carry under 0.15%. Study conclusions and caveats: When compared with the clonotypes that were shared by all four sorted-subset donors, the non-shared clonotypes turned out to have lower generation probabilities. Apart from blood, nothing was sampled; tissue repertoires likely differ.

This chain connects TRBV6-4 to TRBJ2-7; maybe TRBD2 (5 bases). The sequence came from a man aged 18 to 29 in good health. Sequenced sample: naive CD4+ T cells sorted from blood. Subset noted: CD45RA+ positively selected. In DNA, the CDR3 is TGTGCCAGCAGGGGTGGCGGGTACCCCTACGAGCAGTACTTC. Its protein is CASRGGGYPYEQYF.